Below, 10 T cell receptor beta chains from the same sample are listed, as sequenced in a study of T cells in Graves' hyperthyroidism and ophthalmopathy. Amplification of TCR beta CDR3 regions used RNA as the template. The TCR CDR3 first-round RT-PCR relied on the HTBI primer set. MiXCR, run by TCRdb on the multiplex PCR reads, gives a single entry per CDR3 protein. The repertoire holds around 490,000 distinct CDR3 sequences, with approximately 20% as singletons. Sequencing was performed on blood. The source is a man in his forties with Graves' ophthalmopathy.

This clonotype has a count of ten or more. The J gene is TRBJ1-1, the V gene TRBV6-2 or TRBV6-3; possible D gene TRBD1, 6 bases. Germline-derived CDR1 and CDR2 are MNHEY and SVGEGT. The V end lost 0 bases, the J end lost 2 bases, and 7 bases lay between the germline ends. The CDR3 sequence is 14 residues long. The chain's CDR3 is CASSYSGTNTEAFF. In DNA, the CDR3 is TGTGCCAGCAGTTACTCAGGGACAAACACTGAAGCTTTCTTT.

This clonotype showed up many times. The chain joins TRBV12-3 or TRBV12-4 to TRBJ1-2; D is unresolved. V gave up 5 bases and J gave up 4 bases, with 11 bases separating them. The CDR3 spans 13 residues. CDR3 bases: TGTGCCAGCAGTGCCTCCCGGGTCTATGGCTACACCTTC. It yields the protein CASSASRVYGYTF.

The chain is built from TRBV30 and TRBJ2-7, with no clear D. CDR1 GTSNPN and CDR2 SVGIG come from the germline V gene (reference sequence). The CDR3 length is 14 residues. V gave up 0 bases and J gave up 0 bases, with 9 bases separating them. The CDR3 region is CAWSVGPSSYEQYF. CDR3 nucleotides: TGTGCCTGGAGTGTAGGTCCTAGCTCCTACGAGCAGTACTTC.

This clonotype was seen many times. The gene calls are TRBV2 and TRBJ2-7; 10 positions match TRBD2. This CDR3 is 14 amino acids long. The V gene's germline CDR1 is SNHLY and CDR2 FYNNEI. Trimming at V came to 6 bases and at J to 5 bases, leaving 7 bases not matched to a gene. CDR3 loop: CASRSSGGADEQYF. The CDR3 nucleotides read TGTGCCAGCAGATCTAGCGGGGGTGCGGACGAGCAGTACTTC.

This clonotype came up a few times. V usage is TRBV6-6 and J usage is TRBJ2-3; 9 nucleotides match TRBD1. This CDR3 has 16 amino acids. The ends lost 2 bases at V and 4 bases at J; junction bases unmatched: 7. Germline V lookup: CDR1 MNHNY, CDR2 SVGAGI (reference sequence). CDR3 loop: CASSYQDRGPPDTQYF. CDR3 coding DNA: TGTGCCAGCAGTTACCAGGACAGGGGCCCCCCAGATACGCAGTATTTT.

This clonotype was found a few times. The chain joins TRBV19 to TRBJ1-1; 9 nucleotides align to TRBD1. The CDR3 loop spans 13 amino acids. V lost 8 bases, J lost 4 bases, and 5 bases stayed unmatched. Germline values: CDR1 LNHDA, CDR2 SQIVND (reference sequence). The CDR3 is CASWDRVGTEAFF. The CDR3 DNA follows: TGTGCCAGTTGGGACAGGGTGGGCACTGAAGCTTTCTTT. The whole variable domain, remainder taken from reference TRBV19 and TRBJ1-1, is DGGITQSPKYLFRKEGQNVTLSCEQNLNHDAMYWYRQDPGQGLRLIYYSQIVNDFQKGDIAEGYSVSREKKESFPLTVTSAQKNPTAFYLCASWDRVGTEAFFGQGTRLTVV.

This clonotype has a handful of counts. The DNA of the CDR3 is TGTGCCAGCAGTTACTCTCGGGGCAGTCCCTATGGCTACACCTTC. This sequence encodes CASSYSRGSPYGYTF. The V call is TRBV6-5, the J call TRBJ1-2; a weak D match, TRBD1 (5 bases). The CDR3 runs 15 residues. The germline V and J ends were trimmed by 0 bases and 4 bases, with 12 bases remaining between them. Germline V gene sequence: CDR1 MNHEY, CDR2 SVGAGI.

About this clonotype: The CDR3 carries no conserved terminal phenylalanine or tryptophan, so it likely arises from a read error. This chain connects TRBV3-1 to TRBJ2-7; TRBD1 might be the D (6 bases). Germline V gene data show CDR1 as LGHDT and CDR2 as YNNKEL (reference sequence). V was pared by 1 base and J by 6 bases, with 13 bases between. The CDR3 totals 14 residues. The CDR3 DNA follows: TGTGCCAGCAGCCAAGGAATTGACAGGAGCGAGCAGTACCTC. This gives the protein CASSQGIDRSEQYL.

In its sample, this clonotype was seen many times. The chain recombines TRBV11-2 with TRBJ2-5; a possible D gene is TRBD1 (5 bases). This CDR3 has 14 residues. Trimming stripped 3 bases from V and 2 bases from J, with 10 bases between. Germline V gives CDR1 SGHAT, CDR2 FQNNGV. In nucleotides, the CDR3 is TGTGCCAGCAGCTTCACCCAGGGTCAAGAGACCCAGTACTTC. Protein: CASSFTQGQETQYF. The full variable domain, rest sourced from reference TRBV11-2 and TRBJ2-5, is EAGVAQSPRYKIIEKRQSVAFWCNPISGHATLYWYQQILGQGPKLLIQFQNNGVVDDSQLPKDRFSAERLKGVDSTLKIQPAKLEDSAVYLCASSFTQGQETQYFGPGTRLLVL.

This clonotype was detected a few times. This sequence joins TRBV7-9 and TRBJ2-2; 9 positions agree with TRBD1. The CDR3 runs 19 residues. The V gene end was trimmed by 5 bases and the J gene end by 0 bases; junction bases not matched to a gene: 13. CDR1 and CDR2 (germline): SEHNR, FQNEAQ (reference sequence). As DNA, the CDR3 is TGTGCCAGCAGCCTAAGGGGACAGGGAATTAACGCGAACACCGGGGAGCTGTTTTTT. Its protein is CASSLRGQGINANTGELFF.